This T cell receptor beta chain derives from a study of T cell changes during pregnancy in multiple sclerosis. The data were produced by immunoSEQ multiplex PCR, yet TCRdb's version contains in-frame clones alone and is incomplete. There are 100,000 or so clones in the sample; approximately 94% occur only once, and roughly 0.9% lies in the top ten. CDR3 length: 16 amino acids. After removal of 5 bases from V and 1 base from J, the junction contained 8 bases not matched to a gene. Looked up from germline, CDR1 is PRHDT and CDR2 is FYEKMQ (reference sequence). Material: peripheral blood, obtained before pregnancy. The TCR sequence derives from a female donor with multiple sclerosis, enrolled in a pregnancy study. V usage is TRBV13 and J usage is TRBJ2-7, with 10 bases lining up with TRBD2. This CDR3 reads CASSGAGAGGSYEQYF. CDR3 coding DNA: TGTGCCAGCAGCGGGGCTGGAGCGGGAGGGTCCTACGAGCAGTACTTC.